These 29 T cell receptor beta chains came from one sample sequenced in a study of cytotoxic CD8 clonotypes in ibrutinib-treated CLL (dated by TCRdb to the early 2020s). The time point label of this sample denotes: 12 months on ibrutinib. Libraries were built with the immunoSEQ multiplex PCR assay. TCRdb stores this immuneACCESS table with in-frame sequences only. Part of the clones is absent; in the studies checked, under half of the shortfall reflects unresolved V genes, and no reason is known for the rest. This sample lists some 160,000 clones; more than 75% were detected once. Together, the top ten hold roughly 1.9% of the sample. This material consisted of PBMCs, taken after 12 months of ibrutinib treatment. The receptor source for this set is a human donor with chronic lymphocytic leukemia.

The chain links TRBV6-5 to TRBJ1-1; D gene uncertain. Germline loops: CDR1 MNHEY, CDR2 SVGAGI. The V end was cut by 2 bases, the J end by 2 bases, with 6 bases between. This CDR3 has 13 amino acids. The CDR3 DNA sequence: TGTGCCAGCAGTTACAACACCAACACTGAAGCTTTCTTT. It yields the protein CASSYNTNTEAFF.

The chain employs TRBV9 and TRBJ1-6; D is uncertain. The germline V gene has CDR1 SGDLS and CDR2 YYNGEE. The CDR3 has 12 residues. V gave up 0 bases and J gave up 10 bases, with 5 bases separating them. CDR3 nucleotide sequence: TGTGCCAGCAGCGTAGGGGTGTCACCCCTCCACTTT. As protein: CASSVGVSPLHF.

This clone was observed a single time. V and J are TRBV5-1 and TRBJ1-2, with 7 bases matching TRBD1. The CDR3 sequence is 15 residues long. V lost 1 base to trimming and J lost 1 base; unmatched junction nucleotides: 4. The germline CDR1 and CDR2 sequences are SGHRS and YFSETQ. The CDR3 nucleotides are TGCGCCAGCAGCTTGAGGACAGGCGGTAACTATGGCTACACCTTC. It translates to CASSLRTGGNYGYTF.

The chain's CDR3 is CASRRTGEDTQYF. For the CDR3, the DNA is TGTGCCAGCAGGAGGACAGGTGAAGATACGCAGTATTTT. The V call is TRBV6-4, the J call TRBJ2-3, with 7 bases fitting TRBD1. The CDR3 is made up of 13 amino acids. Germline V lookup: CDR1 MRHNA, CDR2 SNTAGT. The ends lost 6 bases at V and 5 bases at J; junction bases unmatched: 5.

In its sample, this clone was seen a few times. The V call is TRBV2, the J call TRBJ2-2; D is uncertain. V shed 6 bases and J shed 3 bases, with 5 bases lying between them. CDR1 SNHLY and CDR2 FYNNEI come from the germline V gene. This CDR3 is built from 12 residues. CDR3 DNA sequence: TGTGCCAGCAGCGGATACACCGGGGAGCTGTTTTTT. This sequence encodes CASSGYTGELFF.

This clone has a count of ten or more. The chain is built from TRBV5-1 and TRBJ2-7; D is uncertain. The CDR3 covers 13 residues. Germline V gene sequence: CDR1 SGHRS, CDR2 YFSETQ. V was trimmed by 2 bases and J by 0 bases, leaving 6 bases between them. This CDR3 reads CASSFRVSYEQYF. CDR3 nucleotide sequence: TGCGCCAGCAGCTTTCGGGTCTCCTACGAGCAGTACTTC.

This CDR3 reads CASSEARGINYGYTF. For the CDR3, the DNA is TGTGCCAGCAGTGAAGCGCGAGGGATTAACTATGGCTACACCTTC. The chain recombines TRBV6-1 with TRBJ1-2; D uncertain. The V end lost 0 bases, the J end lost 1 base, and 9 bases lay between the germline ends. Germline assignment: CDR1 MNHNS and CDR2 SASEGT. The CDR3 is 15 amino acids.

The chain uses TRBV18 and TRBJ2-7; possibly TRBD2 for D (5 bases). With 2 bases removed from V and 0 bases from J, the gap between germline ends came to 11 bases. Germline V gene data show CDR1 as KGHSH and CDR2 as LQKENI. This CDR3 comprises 15 residues. The CDR3 region is CASSPFSGSSYEQYF. The CDR3 region has the DNA TGTGCCAGCTCACCATTTTCGGGGAGCTCCTACGAGCAGTACTTC.

The chain employs TRBV5-4 and TRBJ2-7; 9 nucleotides match TRBD1. The CDR3 has 16 amino acids. The germline CDR1 and CDR2 sequences are SGHNT and YYREEE (reference sequence). V gave up 4 bases and J gave up 0 bases; unmatched junction bases: 8. The CDR3 DNA reads TGTGCCAGCAGCAAACAGGGGGCTTGGGGCTCCTACGAGCAGTACTTC. It specifies CASSKQGAWGSYEQYF.

The chain combines TRBV18 with TRBJ2-1; D uncertain. Trimming pared 3 bases from V and 7 bases from J, leaving 10 bases between. The germline V gene has CDR1 KGHSH and CDR2 LQKENI. The CDR3 totals 13 residues. The CDR3 DNA follows: TGTGCCAGCTCACCGCCGGCGAGGAATGAGCAGTTCTTC. Its translation: CASSPPARNEQFF.

The chain employs TRBV7-9 and TRBJ1-5, with 9 positions matching TRBD1. The germline V gene encodes CDR1 SEHNR and CDR2 FQNEAQ (reference sequence). With 5 bases clipped from V and 4 bases from J, the junction kept 3 bases outside the gene matches. CDR3 length: 14 residues. This CDR3 reads CASSIGTGNQPQHF. CDR3 coding DNA: TGTGCCAGCAGCATCGGGACAGGGAATCAGCCCCAGCATTTT.

This chain connects TRBV12-2 to TRBJ2-1; the DNA was not compared with TRBD2, the D call given in the table. TRBV12-2 is a recognized pseudogene. CDR3 length: 16 amino acids. For the CDR3, the DNA is TGTGCAAGTCGCTTACTAGCGGGAGGGATATACAATGAGCAGTTCTTC. Translated, it gives CASRLLAGGIYNEQFF.

This clone was seen a single time. The genes are TRBV28 and TRBJ2-1; possibly TRBD1 for D (6 bases). The germline V gene has CDR1 MDHEN and CDR2 SYDVKM. V gave up 8 bases and J gave up 0 bases, with 17 bases separating them. The CDR3 is made up of 16 amino acids. The CDR3 DNA is TGTGCCAGCCGAAAAGACAGGCCGAGCTCCTACAATGAGCAGTTCTTC. It specifies CASRKDRPSSYNEQFF.

CDR3 in amino acids: CASKAGGPSYNEQFF. The CDR3 coding sequence is TGTGCCAGCAAGGCGGGAGGGCCTTCATACAATGAGCAGTTCTTC. The rearrangement links TRBV21-1 to TRBJ2-1; TRBD2 reflects the table's D call only, with no check against the DNA. TRBV21-1 constitutes a pseudogene. The CDR3 extends over 15 amino acids.

This sequence joins TRBV7-2 and TRBJ2-3; 10 positions agree with TRBD2. This CDR3 contains 19 residues. Looked up from germline, CDR1 is SGHTA and CDR2 is FQGNSA. Trimming cost V 1 base and J 5 bases; bases outside gene matches: 15. The CDR3 sequence: CASSLERGQREGGGDTQYF. Written as DNA, the CDR3 is TGTGCCAGCAGCTTAGAAAGAGGTCAGCGGGAGGGTGGGGGAGATACGCAGTATTTT.

This sequence joins TRBV19 and TRBJ2-6; no firm D call. V was shortened by 3 bases and J by 3 bases, with 15 bases between the two germline ends. Germline values: CDR1 LNHDA, CDR2 SQIVND (reference sequence). The length of the CDR3 is 17 residues. The CDR3 protein is CASSIGAAGFGANVLTF. CDR3 in DNA: TGTGCCAGTAGTATTGGCGCTGCTGGGTTTGGGGCCAACGTCCTGACTTTC.

This clone was observed a handful of times. The chain couples TRBV15 to TRBJ1-6; D is unresolved. Germline V gene sequence: CDR1 LNHNV, CDR2 YYDKDF (reference sequence). The CDR3 totals 13 residues. Trimming took off 0 bases at V and 8 bases at J, with 5 bases between the two ends. The CDR3 is CATSRDHDSPLHF. CDR3 nucleotide sequence: TGTGCCACCAGCAGAGATCACGATTCACCCCTCCACTTT. Complete variable domain (other parts from reference TRBV15 and TRBJ1-6): DAMVIQNPRYQVTQFGKPVTLSCSQTLNHNVMYWYQQKSSQAPKLLFHYYDKDFNNEADTPDNFQSRRPNTSFCFLDIRSPGLGDTAMYLCATSRDHDSPLHFGNGTRLTVT.

The chain couples TRBV4-3 to TRBJ1-2; possible D gene TRBD1, 5 bases. CDR1 and CDR2 from the germline V gene are LGHNA and YSLEER. Trimming took 4 bases from V and 4 from J, leaving 10 bases between them. The CDR3 runs 13 residues. DNA of the CDR3: TGCGCCAGCAGCCGAGAAGGGACCTATGGCTACACCTTC. Residues: CASSREGTYGYTF.

The chain couples TRBV9 to TRBJ2-5; 9 nucleotides align to TRBD2. Per germline, CDR1 SGDLS and CDR2 YYNGEE. This CDR3 has 19 residues. V lost 3 bases to trimming and J lost 5 bases; unmatched junction nucleotides: 20. CDR3 residues: CASSANRLIAGAFGETQYF. The CDR3 nucleotides are TGTGCCAGCAGCGCCAATCGACTAATAGCGGGGGCCTTCGGGGAGACCCAGTACTTC.

This clone has more than one count but fewer than ten. V gene TRBV7-2 combines with J gene TRBJ2-1; D remains ambiguous. The V gene's germline CDR1 is SGHTA and CDR2 FQGNSA. Trimming cost V 5 bases and J 7 bases, with 9 bases left between them. The CDR3 has 12 amino acids. The CDR3 loop reads CASSLPRNEQFF. DNA of the CDR3: TGTGCCAGCAGCCTGCCCCGGAATGAGCAGTTCTTC.

This clone has just one count. The rearrangement uses TRBV28 and TRBJ1-5, with TRBD1 as a possible D gene (6 bases). CDR3 length: 17 residues. CDR1 MDHEN and CDR2 SYDVKM come from the germline V gene. Trimming stripped 4 bases from V and 2 bases from J, with 18 bases between. CDR3 in DNA: TGTGCCAGCAGTTCACAGACGCCAGGGGCCGGCAATCAGCCCCAGCATTTT. Translation: CASSSQTPGAGNQPQHF. Together with reference TRBV28 and TRBJ1-5, the CDR3 gives the full variable domain: DVKVTQSSRYLVKRTGEKVFLECVQDMDHENMFWYRQDPGLGLRLIYFSYDVKMKEKGDIPEGYSVSREKKERFSLILESASTNQTSMYLCASSSQTPGAGNQPQHFGDGTRLSIL.

The J gene is TRBJ2-7, the V gene TRBV4-3, with TRBD2 matching over 7 bases. The CDR3 covers 16 residues. The ends lost 4 bases at V and 2 bases at J; junction bases unmatched: 11. Germline V gene data show CDR1 as LGHNA and CDR2 as YSLEER. The CDR3 loop reads CASSLFLGTTPYEQYF. DNA for the CDR3: TGCGCCAGCAGCCTGTTCTTGGGGACTACCCCCTACGAGCAGTACTTC.

Concerning this clone: The same CDR3 can be traced to other DNA sequences in this sample. The rearrangement joins TRBV29-1 to TRBJ2-7, with 8 bases matching TRBD1. The V gene's germline CDR1 is SQVTM and CDR2 ANQGSEA. V was pared by 3 bases and J by 4 bases, with 5 bases of the junction left unmatched. The length of the CDR3 is 13 residues. CDR3 DNA sequence: TGCAGCGTTGAGAGGCAGGGGGCTTACGAGCAGTACTTC. It yields the protein CSVERQGAYEQYF.

In regard to this clone: The junction differs from germline at one of its ends, possibly a read error. The V gene is TRBV5-6, the J gene TRBJ2-3; a weak D match, TRBD1 (6 bases). This CDR3 has 16 amino acids. Germline assignment: CDR1 SGHDT and CDR2 YYEEEE. The CDR3 DNA sequence: TGTGCCAACAGCTCAAGACAGGTGATTCTCACAGATACGCAGTATTTT. It yields the protein CANSSRQVILTDTQYF.

The chain links TRBV30 to TRBJ1-3; D is possibly TRBD1 (5 bases). V lost 4 bases and J lost 0, with 10 bases in between. CDR1 is GTSNPN, CDR2 SVGIG, per germline (reference sequence). This CDR3 region has 14 residues. DNA of the CDR3: TGTGCCTGGACGGGGGGTAGCTCTGGAAACACCATATATTTT. This codes for CAWTGGSSGNTIYF.

The chain couples TRBV19 to TRBJ1-6; D may be TRBD1 (6 bases). Deletions cut 6 bases from V and 7 bases from J, with 16 bases between. The CDR3 runs to 15 residues. From germline, CDR1 is LNHDA and CDR2 SQIVND (reference sequence). The CDR3 DNA sequence: TGTGCCAGTAGCCGCCGGGACAAGGAAAATTCACCCCTCCACTTT. Amino acid sequence: CASSRRDKENSPLHF.

This clone was seen a single time. This sequence joins TRBV2 and TRBJ1-2, with D possibly TRBD1 on 6 matching bases. CDR3 size: 12 residues. Trimming stripped 4 bases from V and 7 bases from J, with 10 bases between. Germline-derived CDR1 and CDR2 are SNHLY and FYNNEI. The CDR3 DNA reads as TGTGCCAGCAGTGGATTAGGGGGTGGCTACACCTTC. Translation gives CASSGLGGGYTF.

V and J are TRBV18 and TRBJ1-5, with TRBD1 as a possible D gene (5 bases). CDR1 and CDR2 from the germline V gene are KGHSH and LQKENI. The CDR3 has 18 residues. Trimming stripped 3 bases from V and 0 bases from J, with 18 bases between. The CDR3 protein is CASSPRAGTGYSNQPQHF. CDR3 bases: TGTGCCAGCTCACCCCGGGCGGGGACGGGATATAGCAATCAGCCCCAGCATTTT.

The CDR3 region has the DNA TGTGCCAGCAGCTACATCGGTGGTGAGCAGTACTTC. Translation gives CASSYIGGEQYF. V usage is TRBV7-9 and J usage is TRBJ2-7; D gene uncertain. Per the germline V gene, CDR1 is SEHNR and CDR2 is FQNEAQ (reference sequence). The CDR3 contains 12 residues. With 4 bases removed from V and 7 bases from J, the gap between germline ends came to 11 bases.